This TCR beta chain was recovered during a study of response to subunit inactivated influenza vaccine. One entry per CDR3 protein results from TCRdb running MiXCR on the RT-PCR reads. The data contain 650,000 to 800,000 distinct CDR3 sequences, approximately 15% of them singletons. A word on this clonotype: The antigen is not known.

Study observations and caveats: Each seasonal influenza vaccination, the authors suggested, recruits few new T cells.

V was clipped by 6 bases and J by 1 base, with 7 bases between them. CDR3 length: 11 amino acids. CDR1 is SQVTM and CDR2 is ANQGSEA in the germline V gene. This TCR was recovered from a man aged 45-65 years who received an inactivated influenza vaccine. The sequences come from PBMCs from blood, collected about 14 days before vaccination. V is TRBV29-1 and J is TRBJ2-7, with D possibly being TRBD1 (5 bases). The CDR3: CSVTGSYEQYF. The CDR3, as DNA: TGCAGCGTCACAGGATCCTACGAGCAGTACTTC.